This passage covers 23 T cell receptor beta chains from one sample sequenced in a study of cytomegalovirus exposure and HLA in healthy donors. Researchers ran the PCR with 60 Vbeta and 13 Jbeta primers. The repertoire was sequenced with immunoSEQ multiplex PCR; TCRdb's copy has only in-frame clones and lacks some. The sample contains 120,000 or so clones, approximately 75% of which appear only once. The sample taken for sequencing was PBMCs. The receptors stem from a woman aged 45 to 65 in good health and CMV-seronegative.

The rearrangement joins TRBV14 to TRBJ2-2, with 7 bases lining up with TRBD1. Unmatched junction bases numbered 16, after V lost 1 base and J lost 2 bases. Per the germline V gene, CDR1 is SGHDN and CDR2 is FVKESK. CDR3 size: 20 residues. CDR3 coding DNA: TGTGCCAGCAGCCAAGCGGGGACAGTACAGCCGGTTTTTAACACCGGGGAGCTGTTTTTT. As protein: CASSQAGTVQPVFNTGELFF.

This clone was found once. J is TRBJ2-5 and V is TRBV5-6; 10 positions agree with TRBD2. This CDR3 region has 15 residues. V shed 0 bases and J 7 bases; nucleotides not matched to a gene: 6. The germline V gene encodes CDR1 SGHDT and CDR2 YYEEEE. CDR3 sequence reads: CASSLELAGRVTQYF. Written as DNA, the CDR3 is TGTGCCAGCAGCTTGGAACTAGCGGGACGTGTGACCCAGTACTTC.

The sample holds a few counts of this clone. This chain links TRBV27 with TRBJ2-4; no firm D call. In germline, CDR1 is MNHEY, CDR2 SMNVEV (reference sequence). This CDR3 spans 14 amino acids. The V end lost 5 bases, the J end lost 0 bases, and 8 bases lay between the germline ends. The CDR3, as DNA: TGTGCCAGCAGTCACACCCAAGCCAAAAACATTCAGTACTTC. It is translated as CASSHTQAKNIQYF.

The chain carries TRBV27 and TRBJ2-7; 15 positions match TRBD2. This CDR3 has 14 amino acids. The germline gives CDR1 MNHEY, CDR2 SMNVEV (reference sequence). The ends lost 6 bases at V and 5 bases at J; junction bases unmatched: 2. The CDR3 nucleotides are TGTGCCAGCAGCGGACTAGCGGGAGGGGACGAGCAGTACTTC. Its translation is CASSGLAGGDEQYF.

This chain links TRBV5-1 with TRBJ2-5; the match to TRBD2 covers 11 bases. There are 16 residues in the CDR3. Looked up from germline, CDR1 is SGHRS and CDR2 is YFSETQ. Trimming cost V 0 bases and J 4 bases; bases outside gene matches: 5. The CDR3 DNA follows: TGCGCCAGCAGCTTGGAACCAGGGACTAGCGGAGAGACCCAGTACTTC. Encoded protein: CASSLEPGTSGETQYF.

Worth noting for this clone: The junction and the germline gene differ at one end; a read error may be behind it. The rearrangement uses TRBV7-9 and TRBJ2-7; weak D call: TRBD2 (5 bases). The CDR3 loop spans 14 amino acids. The V gene's germline CDR1 is SEHNR and CDR2 FQNEAQ (reference sequence). Written as DNA, the CDR3 is TGTTCCAGCAGCTTTGAACTAGAGCTTTACGAGCAGTACTTC. This encodes CSSSFELELYEQYF. The complete variable domain, with remaining parts taken from reference TRBV7-9 and TRBJ2-7, reads DTGVSQNPRHKITKRGQNVTFRCDPISEHNRLYWYRQTLGQGPEFLTYFQNEAQLEKSRLLSDRFSAERPKGSFSTLEIQRTEQGDSAMYLCSSSFELELYEQYFGPGTRLTVT.

This CDR3 reads CASSPRGGYGNQPQHF. CDR3 DNA sequence: TGTGCCAGCTCACCACGGGGGGGCTACGGCAATCAGCCCCAGCATTTT. The rearrangement links TRBV18 to TRBJ1-5; D may be TRBD1 (6 bases). Trimming shortened V by 1 base and J by 2 bases, and 12 bases separated the two germline ends. CDR1 and CDR2 from the germline V gene are KGHSH and LQKENI. This CDR3 has 16 residues.

A word on this clone: Relative to the germline gene, one junction end is altered; a read error may explain this. The chain is built from TRBV19 and TRBJ1-3, with 9 bases fitting TRBD1. CDR3 length equals 15 residues. Germline CDR1 LNHDA, CDR2 SQIVND (reference sequence). The CDR3 reads CASSPDRGSGNTLYF. The DNA of the CDR3 is TGTGCCAGTAGTCCAGACAGGGGGTCTGGAAACACCCTATATTTT.

This chain uses TRBV2 with TRBJ1-2; the D is unclear. CDR1 and CDR2 (germline): SNHLY, FYNNEI. Deletions cut 5 bases from V and 9 bases from J, with 10 bases between. The CDR3 has 11 residues. DNA for the CDR3: TGTGCCAGCAGTTCCGAGGGAAGCTACACCTTC. Protein product: CASSSEGSYTF.

The V gene is TRBV4-1, the J gene TRBJ2-5; 8 nucleotides match TRBD2. Germline CDR1 reads MGHRA; CDR2 reads YSYEKL. The CDR3 is made up of 14 amino acids. V shed 0 bases and J 5 bases; nucleotides not matched to a gene: 2. CDR3 in DNA: TGCGCCAGCAGCCAAGAAGGCGGGAGGGAGACCCAGTACTTC. Translation: CASSQEGGRETQYF.

Only a few counts were recorded for this clone. The chain combines TRBV4-1 with TRBJ2-3, with 10 bases matching TRBD2. The trim removed 5 bases at V and 0 bases at J, leaving 11 bases unmatched. Germline CDR1 and CDR2: MGHRA and YSYEKL. The CDR3 is 18 residues long. CDR3 coding DNA: TGCGCCAGCAGCTTAGCGGGAGGAAACTACCTTAGCACAGATACGCAGTATTTT. It translates to CASSLAGGNYLSTDTQYF.

The V and J genes are TRBV28 and TRBJ1-4; 8 bases align to TRBD1. The CDR3 totals 15 residues. Germline values: CDR1 MDHEN, CDR2 SYDVKM. With 8 bases clipped from V and 2 bases from J, the junction kept 7 bases outside the gene matches. The CDR3 region is CASGSSGGTNEKLFF. The CDR3 DNA follows: TGTGCCAGCGGCTCGTCAGGGGGCACTAATGAAAAACTGTTTTTT. Together with reference TRBV28 and TRBJ1-4, the CDR3 gives the full variable domain: DVKVTQSSRYLVKRTGEKVFLECVQDMDHENMFWYRQDPGLGLRLIYFSYDVKMKEKGDIPEGYSVSREKKERFSLILESASTNQTSMYLCASGSSGGTNEKLFFGSGTQLSVL.

The CDR3, as DNA: TGTGCCAGCAGTCCTCAATACGAGACAGGTTACCACAATGAGCAGTTCTTC. It encodes CASSPQYETGYHNEQFF. V gene TRBV27 combines with J gene TRBJ2-1, with D perhaps TRBD1 (6 bases). The CDR3 is 17 residues long. Germline V lookup: CDR1 MNHEY, CDR2 SMNVEV (reference sequence). Trimming removed 5 bases from V and 5 bases from J, with 22 bases in between.

This clone was detected only a few times. The chain carries TRBV6-5 and TRBJ2-5; D is unresolved. V lost 6 bases, J lost 4 bases, and 15 bases lay in between. Germline lookup yields CDR1 MNHEY and CDR2 SVGAGI. The CDR3 loop spans 14 amino acids. The CDR3: CASSPLYDSETQYF. The CDR3 DNA sequence: TGTGCCAGCAGCCCTCTATACGACTCAGAGACCCAGTACTTC.

The V and J genes are TRBV6-1 and TRBJ1-1; TRBD1 aligns across 8 bases. The CDR3 has 15 residues. Germline lookup yields CDR1 MNHNS and CDR2 SASEGT. The V and J ends lost 3 bases and 3 bases, in that order; junction bases with no gene match: 6. The CDR3 sequence: CASSDPAGGYTEAFF. The DNA for the CDR3 is TGTGCCAGCAGTGACCCGGCAGGGGGCTACACTGAAGCTTTCTTT.

The V gene is TRBV7-2, the J gene TRBJ2-1; 14 nucleotides align to TRBD2. This CDR3 is built from 14 residues. J was trimmed by 14 bases and V by 4 bases; bases with no gene match: 7. The germline gives CDR1 SGHTA, CDR2 FQGNSA. This chain's CDR3 is CASSSGLAGESEFF. CDR3 bases: TGTGCCAGCAGCTCGGGACTAGCGGGAGAGTCGGAGTTCTTC.

On this clone itself: The junction departs from germline at one end; a sequencing error may be responsible. This chain joins TRBV28 and TRBJ2-2; 7 bases agree with TRBD2. Germline CDR1 is MDHEN and CDR2 is SYDVKM. CDR3 length: 13 amino acids. The chain's CDR3 is CASSGRATGEPFF. The CDR3 coding sequence is TGTGCCAGCAGTGGGAGGGCGACCGGGGAGCCGTTTTTT.

This chain uses TRBV19 with TRBJ2-3; unclear D gene. This CDR3 has 13 residues. The germline V and J ends were trimmed by 6 bases and 1 base, with 8 bases remaining between them. Germline CDR1 LNHDA, CDR2 SQIVND (reference sequence). The CDR3 loop is CASRRRGTDTQYF. CDR3 bases: TGTGCCAGTAGAAGGAGAGGCACAGATACGCAGTATTTT.

This clone has more than one count but fewer than ten. The V and J genes are TRBV2 and TRBJ1-5; 7 positions agree with TRBD1. CDR1 and CDR2 (germline): SNHLY, FYNNEI. With V trimmed by 2 bases and J by 7 bases, 5 bases remained unmatched. This CDR3 region has 14 residues. The CDR3 sequence: CASSEQQGKQPQHF. Here the CDR3 DNA reads TGTGCCAGCAGTGAACAACAGGGGAAACAGCCCCAGCATTTT.

The rearrangement joins TRBV6-5 to TRBJ1-1; 7 bases are shared with TRBD1. V gave up 6 bases and J gave up 0 bases; unmatched junction bases: 4. This CDR3 region has 14 residues. The germline CDR1 and CDR2 sequences are MNHEY and SVGAGI. The CDR3 DNA sequence: TGTGCCAGCAGCTGGGGACAGCTGAACACTGAAGCTTTCTTT. Encoded protein: CASSWGQLNTEAFF.

Note on this clone: Since a much larger clone is just one base distant, this may be a read error. CDR3 in amino acids: CGAGTARNTEAFF. DNA for the CDR3: TGTGGCGCCGGGACAGCACGGAACACTGAAGCTTTCTTT. The chain employs TRBV30 and TRBJ1-1; 7 nucleotides agree with TRBD1. The CDR3 length is 13 residues. Looked up from germline, CDR1 is GTSNPN and CDR2 is SVGIG (reference sequence).

The J gene is TRBJ1-4, the V gene TRBV7-2, with D perhaps TRBD1 (6 bases). This CDR3 contains 15 residues. Germline V CDR1 and CDR2: SGHTA, FQGNSA. Trimming shortened V by 0 bases and J by 1 base, and 6 bases separated the two germline ends. The CDR3 protein is CASSLARGTNEKLFF. CDR3 bases: TGTGCCAGCAGCTTAGCCAGGGGAACTAATGAAAAACTGTTTTTT.

The chain is built from TRBV27 and TRBJ2-5, with TRBD2 matching over 11 bases. The trim removed 5 bases at V and 2 bases at J, leaving 7 bases unmatched. Germline V gene lookup returns CDR1 MNHEY and CDR2 SMNVEV (reference sequence). This CDR3 region has 16 residues. CDR3 bases: TGTGCCAGCAGTAGAAGGACTAGCGGGTTTCAAGAGACCCAGTACTTC. This gives the protein CASSRRTSGFQETQYF.